This note documents a single TCR beta chain sequence. CDR3 length: 15 residues. Trimming shortened V by 2 bases and J by 1 base, and 11 bases separated the two germline ends. The germline gives CDR1 SGHVS, CDR2 FQNEAQ. This sample was taken from a study of blood T cell repertoires in COVID-19. Whole-study context: Sources were T cells, B-cell-depleted T cells, or PBMCs; the material itself was cDNA or gDNA.

Individuals aged roughly 18 to 90 years were recruited from about two dozen US areas. The recovered donors of Cohort 3 showed two negative PCRs, clearance, or symptom resolution. TCRdb's table, derived via immunoSEQ multiplex PCR, lists solely in-frame clones and lacks some. The sample holds 260,000 or so clones; about 85% are singletons and the top ten take roughly 2.5%. This chain connects TRBV7-8 to TRBJ1-2, with D hard to call. The TCR sequence derives from a woman aged 50 to 60 who had recovered from COVID-19. Sequenced sample: PBMCs or T cells enriched from blood (not recorded which). CDR3 DNA sequence: TGTGCCAGCAGCTTACACAGCCAACTTAACTATGGCTACACCTTC. Amino acids: CASSLHSQLNYGYTF.